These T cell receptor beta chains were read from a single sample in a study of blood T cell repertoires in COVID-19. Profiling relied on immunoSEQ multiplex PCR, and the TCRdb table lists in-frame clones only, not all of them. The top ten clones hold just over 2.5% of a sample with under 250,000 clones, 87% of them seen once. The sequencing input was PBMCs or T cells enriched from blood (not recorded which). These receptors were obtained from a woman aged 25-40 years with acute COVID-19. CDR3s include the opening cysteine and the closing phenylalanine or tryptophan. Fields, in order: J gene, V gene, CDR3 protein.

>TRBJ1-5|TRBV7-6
CASSLVQGDSNQPQHF
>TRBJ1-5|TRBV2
CASAPGYSNQPQHF
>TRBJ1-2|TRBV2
CASSDSGLSYGYTF
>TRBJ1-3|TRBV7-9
CASQATSGNTIYF
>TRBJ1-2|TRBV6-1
CASSEALRGTGRYTF
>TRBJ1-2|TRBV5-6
CASSLRWETTYGYTF
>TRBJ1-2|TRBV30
CAWRGQNYGYTF
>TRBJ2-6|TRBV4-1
CASSQLLGASSGANVLTF
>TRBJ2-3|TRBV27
CASSLWGQGTDTQYF
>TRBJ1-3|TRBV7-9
CASSLDGSGNTIYF
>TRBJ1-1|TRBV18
CASSPGQMNTEAFF
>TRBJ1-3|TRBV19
CASSSDRGNGNTIYF
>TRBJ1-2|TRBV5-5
CASSFKGNYGYTF
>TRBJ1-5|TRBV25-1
CASSELSGTGDQPQHF
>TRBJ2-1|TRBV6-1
CASSETLARNEQFF
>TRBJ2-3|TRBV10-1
CASSPLTGVHTDTQYF
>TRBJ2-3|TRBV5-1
CASSLDASGTDTQYF
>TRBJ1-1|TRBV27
CASSLVGGYTEAFF
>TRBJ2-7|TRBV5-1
CASSLASSSYEQYF
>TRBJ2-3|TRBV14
CASSHLGTGTDTQYF
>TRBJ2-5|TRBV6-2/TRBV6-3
CASSYAGYATGETQYF
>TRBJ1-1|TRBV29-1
CSVEDEGQGPMNTEAFF
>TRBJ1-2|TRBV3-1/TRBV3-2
CASSQIRDKPNYGYTF
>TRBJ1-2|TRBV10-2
CASSKNRDYGYTF
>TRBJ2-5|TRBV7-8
CASSFGVTPVETQYF
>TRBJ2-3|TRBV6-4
CASRGWGTGGTDTQYF